The clone carrying this T cell receptor beta chain appeared many times. Its target is unknown. Germline V gene sequence: CDR1 MNHNS, CDR2 SASEGT. The CDR3 spans 14 residues. V was shortened by 2 bases and J by 6 bases, with 11 bases between the two germline ends. Original handling: The study built a papillary thyroid cancer distant-metastasis classifier from CDR3 differences across clinicopathological groups. From the PCR reads, TCRdb re-called clones with MiXCR. These V and J calls rely on TCRdb rather than the paper's analysis. The table includes approximately 84,000 clones, 14% to 15% detected once. This entry comes from a study of metastatic and nonmetastatic thyroid tumors. Study-wide context: A comparison of repertoires was made across blood and tumor or nodule tissue from malignant and benign thyroid patients. The study's findings and limits: In both blood and tumor samples, TCR beta diversity was reported significantly higher for malignant than benign nodules.

No treatment had been given to any patient before thyroid surgery. The clonotype comes from a female donor with papillary thyroid cancer or a benign thyroid nodule (not recorded which). Some clones in this sample may be carry-over from other donors' samples. The V and J genes are TRBV6-1 and TRBJ2-1; D possibly uses TRBD1 or TRBD2 (6 bases each). The sample taken for sequencing was blood. CDR3 in amino acids: CASSEPRGPNEQFF. The CDR3, as DNA: TGTGCCAGCAGTGAACCTCGGGGGCCCAATGAGCAGTTCTTC.